This is a list of T cell receptor beta chains from one sample in a study of Graves' ophthalmopathy and Graves' hyperthyroidism. MiXCR, applied by TCRdb to the multiplex PCR reads, yields one record per CDR3 protein. This sample carries 600,000 to 700,000 distinct CDR3 sequences, 35% to 50% of them seen once, and the ten largest clones take 3.3%. The specimen sequenced was peripheral blood. These receptors were obtained from an adult man with Graves' ophthalmopathy. Each CDR3 is given with its conserved first and last residue. The order of the fields is CDR3 protein, V gene, J gene.

cdr3_aa: CASSRPLGTQYF; v_call: TRBV3-1; j_call: TRBJ2-5
cdr3_aa: CASSLRQGNEKLFF; v_call: TRBV7-3; j_call: TRBJ1-4
cdr3_aa: CASSAAMYEKLFF; v_call: TRBV25-1; j_call: TRBJ1-4
cdr3_aa: CASSSWRRGNTIYF; v_call: TRBV6-2/TRBV6-3; j_call: TRBJ1-3
cdr3_aa: CASSEYGSSNGKLFF; v_call: TRBV25-1; j_call: TRBJ1-4
cdr3_aa: CASSLISGSTTGELFF; v_call: TRBV11-2; j_call: TRBJ2-2
cdr3_aa: CASSVAESYEQYF; v_call: TRBV9; j_call: TRBJ2-7
cdr3_aa: CASRQQLNQPQHF; v_call: TRBV2; j_call: TRBJ1-5
cdr3_aa: CARQTQGPQHF; v_call: TRBV7-6; j_call: TRBJ1-5
cdr3_aa: CASSESRGIIQPQHF; v_call: TRBV10-2; j_call: TRBJ1-5
cdr3_aa: CASSLAYGTGGASPLHF; v_call: TRBV13; j_call: TRBJ1-6
cdr3_aa: CASSFWTGGPAGELFF; v_call: TRBV2; j_call: TRBJ2-2
cdr3_aa: CASSLPQTSGYTF; v_call: TRBV5-8; j_call: TRBJ1-2
cdr3_aa: CAITGREGANTEAFF; v_call: TRBV10-3; j_call: TRBJ1-1
cdr3_aa: CASRTRGENSPLHF; v_call: TRBV9; j_call: TRBJ1-6
cdr3_aa: CASSQRLAGPPIYEQYF; v_call: TRBV4-2; j_call: TRBJ2-7
cdr3_aa: CASSREVYYGYTF; v_call: TRBV7-2; j_call: TRBJ1-2
cdr3_aa: CASSHSRLAGGLNEQFF; v_call: TRBV14; j_call: TRBJ2-1
cdr3_aa: CASSLTSSAEQFF; v_call: TRBV7-2; j_call: TRBJ2-1
cdr3_aa: CASSASQAGTYGYTF; v_call: TRBV25-1; j_call: TRBJ1-2
cdr3_aa: CSVQDLNTEAFF; v_call: TRBV29-1; j_call: TRBJ1-1
cdr3_aa: CASSGYWTDIAGKADTQYF; v_call: TRBV25-1; j_call: TRBJ2-3
cdr3_aa: CASSRSGYGDTEAFF; v_call: TRBV7-9; j_call: TRBJ1-1
cdr3_aa: CASSYSGTGTSPLHF; v_call: TRBV6-5; j_call: TRBJ1-6
cdr3_aa: CASSVRTGPYEQYF; v_call: TRBV11-1; j_call: TRBJ2-7
cdr3_aa: CAISESGGPVLTF; v_call: TRBV10-3; j_call: TRBJ2-6
cdr3_aa: CASSEAGGPGELFF; v_call: TRBV9; j_call: TRBJ2-2
cdr3_aa: CASSFDSDRGGEQYF; v_call: TRBV11-2; j_call: TRBJ2-7
cdr3_aa: CASSKRQGETQYF; v_call: TRBV6-6; j_call: TRBJ2-5
cdr3_aa: CAMQGNTGELFF; v_call: TRBV10-3; j_call: TRBJ2-2
cdr3_aa: CASSVRWDTGELFF; v_call: TRBV9; j_call: TRBJ2-2
cdr3_aa: CASSLGPAGSNYGYTF; v_call: TRBV7-9; j_call: TRBJ1-2
cdr3_aa: CASSELGGQGNYGYTF; v_call: TRBV6-1; j_call: TRBJ1-2
cdr3_aa: CASSIDRGIQETQYF; v_call: TRBV19; j_call: TRBJ2-5
cdr3_aa: CASSQGEGQGGTEAFF; v_call: TRBV4-3; j_call: TRBJ1-1
cdr3_aa: CATSIRGWDTEAFF; v_call: TRBV15; j_call: TRBJ1-1
cdr3_aa: CASSHPHGGNTGELFF; v_call: TRBV4-1; j_call: TRBJ2-2
cdr3_aa: CAISRSGMGETQYF; v_call: TRBV10-3; j_call: TRBJ2-5
cdr3_aa: CASSAPGVGGYEQYF; v_call: TRBV25-1; j_call: TRBJ2-7
cdr3_aa: CASSLGPRGGETQYF; v_call: TRBV7-2; j_call: TRBJ2-5
cdr3_aa: CASDSGGQSSGANVLTF; v_call: TRBV19; j_call: TRBJ2-6
cdr3_aa: CASSPAGQGFGETQYF; v_call: TRBV14; j_call: TRBJ2-5
cdr3_aa: CSARASGNFYEQYF; v_call: TRBV20-1; j_call: TRBJ2-7
cdr3_aa: CASGEQGVAGYTF; v_call: TRBV7-6; j_call: TRBJ1-2
cdr3_aa: CSVEPNWSAEAFF; v_call: TRBV29-1; j_call: TRBJ1-1
cdr3_aa: CASSYGGGTGIHF; v_call: TRBV6-5; j_call: TRBJ1-6
cdr3_aa: CASSLAGLPPYEQYF; v_call: TRBV7-2; j_call: TRBJ2-7